This TCR beta chain was recorded in a study of Graves' ophthalmopathy and Graves' hyperthyroidism. Study overall: Before any treatment was given, at initial diagnosis, peripheral blood was collected. Overall study results and limits: Blood repertoires reportedly contained most expanded thyroid clonotypes above 0.001 frequency.

This clonotype has a count of ten or more. Its antigen is unidentified. The authors amplified TCR beta CDR3 regions from RNA transcripts. The first round was an RT-PCR with HTBI primers, and the second round was a multiplex PCR. TCRdb reanalysed the multiplex PCR reads using MiXCR and keeps one entry per CDR3 protein. The table shows 650,000 to 800,000 distinct CDR3 sequences, with more than 40% occurring only once. Losses at the gene ends were 5 bases for V and 15 bases for J; bases not matched to a gene: 18. CDR3 size: 15 residues. Germline CDR1 SGHTA, CDR2 FQGTGA. The specimen sequenced was peripheral blood. The receptor's source is an adult man with Graves' ophthalmopathy. The chain joins TRBV7-3 to TRBJ1-5, with 8 bases fitting TRBD1. CDR3 sequence reads: CASSVWRTGREAGHF. CDR3 DNA sequence: TGTGCCAGCAGCGTTTGGAGGACAGGGAGGGAGGCTGGGCATTTT.